This is a list of T cell receptor beta chains from one sample in a study of T cells after yellow fever vaccination. TCRdb processed the 5' RACE reads anew with MiXCR; each CDR3 protein has one entry. In the table there are tens of thousands of distinct CDR3 sequences, around 7.3% of which are singletons. The sequencing here drew on CD8+ T cells sorted from PBMCs, taken on the day of the yellow fever booster vaccination. These receptor sequences come from a man in his thirties or forties who received the YFV17D yellow fever vaccine. Each CDR3 is given with its conserved first and last residue. Fields, in order: J gene, D gene, clone size, V gene, CDR3 DNA, CDR3 protein. The D gene is left open where the match is weak. Rows give clone size only sometimes, using once, few, many, or a class for an expanded clone.

j_gene: TRBJ2-7
d_gene: -
abundance: -
v_gene: TRBV3-1
CDR3nt: TGTGCCAGCAGCCCGCCGCCAGGAGCGGAATTCTACGAGCAGTACTTC
CDR3aa: CASSPPPGAEFYEQYF

j_gene: TRBJ2-1
d_gene: -
abundance: few
v_gene: TRBV4-3
CDR3nt: TGCGCCAGCAGCCAAGATCTAGCTGAGCAGTTCTTC
CDR3aa: CASSQDLAEQFF

j_gene: TRBJ2-2
d_gene: -
abundance: -
v_gene: TRBV5-4
CDR3nt: TGTGCCAGCAGCTTGGGCGGGACTCGGGACACCGGGGAGCTGTTTTTT
CDR3aa: CASSLGGTRDTGELFF

j_gene: TRBJ2-1
d_gene: TRBD2
abundance: few
v_gene: TRBV27
CDR3nt: TGTGCCAGCAGACTAGCGGGAGGGACCTACAATGAGCAGTTCTTC
CDR3aa: CASRLAGGTYNEQFF

j_gene: TRBJ1-4
d_gene: -
abundance: -
v_gene: TRBV24-1
CDR3nt: TGTGCCACCAGTGCCCCGGAAGAAAAACTGTTTTTT
CDR3aa: CATSAPEEKLFF

j_gene: TRBJ2-2
d_gene: -
abundance: -
v_gene: TRBV20-1
CDR3nt: TGCAGTGCTAGAGCTAGCTCCTCCGGGGAGCTGTTTTTT
CDR3aa: CSARASSSGELFF

j_gene: TRBJ2-7
d_gene: -
abundance: few
v_gene: TRBV7-6
CDR3nt: TGTGCCAGCAGCTCGCTACCCTCGTTTTACGAGCAGTACTTC
CDR3aa: CASSSLPSFYEQYF

j_gene: TRBJ2-7
d_gene: -
abundance: -
v_gene: TRBV9
CDR3nt: TGTGCCAGCAGCGTAGCTGGGGGCAGTACCTACGAGCAGTACTTC
CDR3aa: CASSVAGGSTYEQYF

j_gene: TRBJ2-2
d_gene: TRBD2
abundance: many
v_gene: TRBV3-1
CDR3nt: TGTGCCAGCAGCCAAGGAGAAGCGGGAGATGCCGGGGAGCTGTTTTTT
CDR3aa: CASSQGEAGDAGELFF

j_gene: TRBJ2-7
d_gene: TRBD2
abundance: many
v_gene: TRBV20-1
CDR3nt: TGCAGTGCCCGGGGGGTGACCGGGGCCAACTACGAGCAGTACTTC
CDR3aa: CSARGVTGANYEQYF

j_gene: TRBJ2-1
d_gene: -
abundance: -
v_gene: TRBV20-1
CDR3nt: TGCAGTACCCTGGGGGCTAGCGACCACAATGAGCAGTTCTTC
CDR3aa: CSTLGASDHNEQFF

j_gene: TRBJ1-1
d_gene: -
abundance: -
v_gene: TRBV12-5
CDR3nt: TGTGCTGGGGGGGAGGGGGACGGGTACACTGAAGCTTTCTTT
CDR3aa: CAGGEGDGYTEAFF

j_gene: TRBJ2-5
d_gene: -
abundance: -
v_gene: TRBV9
CDR3nt: TGTGCCAGCAGCGCAGGGAACCAAGAGACCCAGTACTTC
CDR3aa: CASSAGNQETQYF

j_gene: TRBJ2-1
d_gene: TRBD2
abundance: few
v_gene: TRBV6-2/TRBV6-3
CDR3nt: TGTGCCAGCATCCCAGCGGGAGGGATACCTGAGCAGTTCTTC
CDR3aa: CASIPAGGIPEQFF

j_gene: TRBJ1-2
d_gene: -
abundance: -
v_gene: TRBV6-5
CDR3nt: TGTGCCAGCAGTTACTCTGAGGGGGGGAACTATGGCTACACCTTC
CDR3aa: CASSYSEGGNYGYTF

j_gene: TRBJ2-3
d_gene: TRBD2
abundance: -
v_gene: TRBV6-1
CDR3nt: TGTGCCAGCAGCCGACTAGCGGCTAGCACAGATACGCAGTATTTT
CDR3aa: CASSRLAASTDTQYF

j_gene: TRBJ2-2
d_gene: -
abundance: few
v_gene: TRBV27
CDR3nt: TGTGCCAGCAGTTTATTCGGGAACACCGGGGAGCTGTTTTTT
CDR3aa: CASSLFGNTGELFF

j_gene: TRBJ2-2
d_gene: -
abundance: few
v_gene: TRBV7-2
CDR3nt: TGTGCCAGCAGCTTGGTGGAGCTGTTTTTT
CDR3aa: CASSLVELFF

j_gene: TRBJ2-1
d_gene: TRBD2
abundance: many
v_gene: TRBV3-1
CDR3nt: TGTGCCAGCAGCGCTCTAGCGGGAGGGTACAATGAGCAGTTCTTC
CDR3aa: CASSALAGGYNEQFF

j_gene: TRBJ2-7
d_gene: TRBD1
abundance: few
v_gene: TRBV6-2/TRBV6-3
CDR3nt: TGTGCCAGCAAGCGCACAGGGGGCGCCTACGAGCAGTACTTC
CDR3aa: CASKRTGGAYEQYF

j_gene: TRBJ2-1
d_gene: -
abundance: -
v_gene: TRBV3-1
CDR3nt: TGTGCCAGCGAAGCTAGCACCTACAATGAGCAGTTCTTC
CDR3aa: CASEASTYNEQFF

j_gene: TRBJ2-2
d_gene: TRBD1
abundance: many
v_gene: TRBV12-3/TRBV12-4
CDR3nt: TGTGCCAGCAGCACCCCGGGACAGGGTAACACCGGGGAGCTGTTTTTT
CDR3aa: CASSTPGQGNTGELFF

j_gene: TRBJ2-5
d_gene: -
abundance: few
v_gene: TRBV18
CDR3nt: TGTGCCAGCTCGTCCCGGTCATCAGGGTTAGAGGAGACCCAGTACTTC
CDR3aa: CASSSRSSGLEETQYF

j_gene: TRBJ2-7
d_gene: TRBD2
abundance: few
v_gene: TRBV7-2
CDR3nt: TGTGCCAGCAGCTACGGGAGCGGGAGAGGGGGCTACGAGCAGTACTTC
CDR3aa: CASSYGSGRGGYEQYF

j_gene: TRBJ2-7
d_gene: -
abundance: many
v_gene: TRBV5-1
CDR3nt: TGCGCCAGCAGCTTAGCCGGGACTTCCTACGAGCAGTACTTC
CDR3aa: CASSLAGTSYEQYF

j_gene: TRBJ1-2
d_gene: -
abundance: -
v_gene: TRBV5-5
CDR3nt: TGTGCCAGCAGCCCGCTGGTTGGAGGCTACACCTTC
CDR3aa: CASSPLVGGYTF

j_gene: TRBJ2-3
d_gene: -
abundance: many
v_gene: TRBV4-3
CDR3nt: TGCGCCAGCAGCCAAACGTCGGGTTCCCCCGCAGATACGCAGTATTTT
CDR3aa: CASSQTSGSPADTQYF

j_gene: TRBJ2-7
d_gene: TRBD1
abundance: few
v_gene: TRBV6-1
CDR3nt: TGTGCCAGCAGGACCGGGACAGCCTTGACCTACGAGCAGTACTTC
CDR3aa: CASRTGTALTYEQYF

j_gene: TRBJ1-2
d_gene: -
abundance: -
v_gene: TRBV7-8
CDR3nt: TGTGCCAGCACATACTACCAGGGGTCTAACTATGGCTACACCTTC
CDR3aa: CASTYYQGSNYGYTF

j_gene: TRBJ1-1
d_gene: -
abundance: -
v_gene: TRBV5-6
CDR3nt: TGTGCCAGCAGCTTGGGGGGACCGAACACTGAAGCTTTCTTT
CDR3aa: CASSLGGPNTEAFF

j_gene: TRBJ2-3
d_gene: -
abundance: -
v_gene: TRBV27
CDR3nt: TGTGCCAGCACTGGCAGCACAGATACGCAGTATTTT
CDR3aa: CASTGSTDTQYF

j_gene: TRBJ2-1
d_gene: TRBD2
abundance: -
v_gene: TRBV4-3
CDR3nt: TGCGCCAGCAGCCTCAGCGGGACCTCTCTCTACAATGAGCAGTTCTTC
CDR3aa: CASSLSGTSLYNEQFF

j_gene: TRBJ2-7
d_gene: TRBD1
abundance: -
v_gene: TRBV20-1
CDR3nt: TGCAGTGCTAGAACACCGGGACAGGGGGTAAACGAGCAGTACTTC
CDR3aa: CSARTPGQGVNEQYF

j_gene: TRBJ2-2
d_gene: -
abundance: few
v_gene: TRBV4-3
CDR3nt: TGCGCCAGCAGCCGGGGACTGGCTAGTGAGGAGCTGTTTTTT
CDR3aa: CASSRGLASEELFF

j_gene: TRBJ2-2
d_gene: -
abundance: many
v_gene: TRBV7-7
CDR3nt: TGTGCCAGCAGCGAGCTACCAACCGGGGAGCTGTTTTTT
CDR3aa: CASSELPTGELFF

j_gene: TRBJ2-7
d_gene: -
abundance: few
v_gene: TRBV30
CDR3nt: TGTGCCTGGAGTGTACCTAGCGACGAGCAGTACTTC
CDR3aa: CAWSVPSDEQYF

j_gene: TRBJ2-1
d_gene: TRBD2
abundance: -
v_gene: TRBV27
CDR3nt: TGTGCCAGCAGTAAAGCGGGAGGGCCTGAGTTGAGCGCCTTC
CDR3aa: CASSKAGGPELSAF

j_gene: TRBJ2-1
d_gene: TRBD2
abundance: -
v_gene: TRBV20-1
CDR3nt: TGCAGTGCTAGGATCCGGACTAGCGGTTACAATGAGCAGTTCTTC
CDR3aa: CSARIRTSGYNEQFF

j_gene: TRBJ2-7
d_gene: -
abundance: -
v_gene: TRBV30
CDR3nt: TGTGCCTGGAGTGGATTGAACTACGAGCAGTACTTC
CDR3aa: CAWSGLNYEQYF

j_gene: TRBJ2-5
d_gene: TRBD2
abundance: -
v_gene: TRBV20-1
CDR3nt: TGCAGTGCTAGAGATCGCAGCGGGAGGGTTGAGACCCAGTACTTC
CDR3aa: CSARDRSGRVETQYF

j_gene: TRBJ1-1
d_gene: -
abundance: -
v_gene: TRBV6-5
CDR3nt: TGTGCCAGCAGTTCTTTCTGGGGGGCAAACACTGAAGCTTTCTTT
CDR3aa: CASSSFWGANTEAFF

j_gene: TRBJ2-1
d_gene: -
abundance: few
v_gene: TRBV10-3
CDR3nt: TGTGCCATGTCCGAGAAGGCTTACAATGAGCAGTTCTTC
CDR3aa: CAMSEKAYNEQFF

j_gene: TRBJ2-7
d_gene: TRBD2
abundance: -
v_gene: TRBV4-3
CDR3nt: TGCGCCAGCAGCCCCCGGACTAGTATCTACGAGCAGTACTTC
CDR3aa: CASSPRTSIYEQYF

j_gene: TRBJ2-1
d_gene: -
abundance: -
v_gene: TRBV20-1
CDR3nt: TGCAGTGCTAGCGGTTCTGTCTCCTCCTACAATGAGCAGTTCTTC
CDR3aa: CSASGSVSSYNEQFF

j_gene: TRBJ2-5
d_gene: -
abundance: -
v_gene: TRBV24-1
CDR3nt: TGTGCCACCAGTGGCTCGGGACTCCAGGAGACCCAGTACTTC
CDR3aa: CATSGSGLQETQYF

j_gene: TRBJ2-1
d_gene: -
abundance: -
v_gene: TRBV20-1
CDR3nt: TGCAGTGCCCGGGGACCGACGGATCACAATGAGCAGTTCTTC
CDR3aa: CSARGPTDHNEQFF

j_gene: TRBJ2-1
d_gene: -
abundance: -
v_gene: TRBV3-1
CDR3nt: TGTGCCACCTCCCCCCCTTCTGTGGGACAAGGCTACAATGAGCAGTTCTTC
CDR3aa: CATSPPSVGQGYNEQFF

j_gene: TRBJ1-1
d_gene: -
abundance: many
v_gene: TRBV20-1
CDR3nt: TGCAGTGCCCACCGAGGGGCCGCGAACACTGAAGCTTTCTTT
CDR3aa: CSAHRGAANTEAFF

j_gene: TRBJ2-1
d_gene: TRBD2
abundance: few
v_gene: TRBV4-1
CDR3nt: TGCGCCAGCAGCCAGGGAGGGACTAGCTCCACTGAGCAGTTCTTC
CDR3aa: CASSQGGTSSTEQFF

j_gene: TRBJ2-1
d_gene: -
abundance: few
v_gene: TRBV5-4
CDR3nt: TGTGCCAGCAGCTGGGAAGACAATGAGCAGTTCTTC
CDR3aa: CASSWEDNEQFF

j_gene: TRBJ2-3
d_gene: TRBD2
abundance: many
v_gene: TRBV7-9
CDR3nt: TGTGCCAGCAGCTTAGGACTAGCGGACACAGATACGCAGTATTTT
CDR3aa: CASSLGLADTDTQYF

j_gene: TRBJ2-3
d_gene: -
abundance: few
v_gene: TRBV10-1
CDR3nt: TGCGCCAGCAGTGAGGGTCGGAAAACGACAGATACGCAGTATTTT
CDR3aa: CASSEGRKTTDTQYF

j_gene: TRBJ2-7
d_gene: TRBD1
abundance: few
v_gene: TRBV19
CDR3nt: TGTGCCAGTAGCACCGGGACAGCTTCGTTTTACGAGCAGTACTTC
CDR3aa: CASSTGTASFYEQYF

j_gene: TRBJ1-5
d_gene: -
abundance: few
v_gene: TRBV27
CDR3nt: TGTGCCAGCAGTTTATCGGAGGATCAGCCCCAGCATTTT
CDR3aa: CASSLSEDQPQHF

j_gene: TRBJ2-7
d_gene: -
abundance: few
v_gene: TRBV4-3
CDR3nt: TGCGCCAGCAGCCAAGAATTGTCAGGGGGGCTCTACGAGCAGTACTTC
CDR3aa: CASSQELSGGLYEQYF